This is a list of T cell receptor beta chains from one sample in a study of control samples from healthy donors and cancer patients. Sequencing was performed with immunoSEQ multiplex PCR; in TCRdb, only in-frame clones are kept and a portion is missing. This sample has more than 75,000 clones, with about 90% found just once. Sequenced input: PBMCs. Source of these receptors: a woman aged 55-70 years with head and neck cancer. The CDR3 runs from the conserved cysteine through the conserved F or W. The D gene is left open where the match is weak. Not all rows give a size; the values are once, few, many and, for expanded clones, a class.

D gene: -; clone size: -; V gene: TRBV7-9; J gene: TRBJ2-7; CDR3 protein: CASSLIGSNEQYF; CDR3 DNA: TGTGCCAGCAGCTTAATTGGCAGCAACGAGCAGTACTTC
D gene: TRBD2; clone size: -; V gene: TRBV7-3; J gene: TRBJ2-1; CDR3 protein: CASSTYASGRANEQFF; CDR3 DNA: TGTGCCAGCAGCACATACGCTAGCGGGAGGGCCAATGAGCAGTTCTTC
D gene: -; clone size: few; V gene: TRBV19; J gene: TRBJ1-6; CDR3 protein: CASSAPGTRGNSPLHF; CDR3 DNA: TGTGCCAGTAGTGCACCCGGGACACGCGGGAATTCACCCCTCCACTTT
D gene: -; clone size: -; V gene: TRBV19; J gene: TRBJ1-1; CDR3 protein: CASSSRMNTEAFF; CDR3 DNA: TGTGCCAGTAGTTCCCGGATGAACACTGAAGCTTTCTTT
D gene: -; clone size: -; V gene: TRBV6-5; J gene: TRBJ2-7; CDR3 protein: CASSYRGTGEQYF; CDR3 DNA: TGTGCCAGCAGTTATCGGGGGACGGGCGAGCAGTACTTC
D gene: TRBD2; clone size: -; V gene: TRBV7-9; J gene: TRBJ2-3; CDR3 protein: CASSLATSADTQYF; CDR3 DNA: TGTGCCAGCAGCTTAGCGACTAGCGCAGATACGCAGTATTTT
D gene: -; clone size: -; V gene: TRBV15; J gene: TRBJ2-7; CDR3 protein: CATRRMGSSYEQYF; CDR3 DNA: TGTGCCACCCGCAGGATGGGGAGCTCCTACGAGCAGTACTTC
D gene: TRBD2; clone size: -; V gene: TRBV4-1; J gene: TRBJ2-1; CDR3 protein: CASSQVPGGPRYNEQFF; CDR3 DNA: TGCGCCAGCAGCCAAGTCCCGGGAGGGCCGCGATACAATGAGCAGTTCTTC
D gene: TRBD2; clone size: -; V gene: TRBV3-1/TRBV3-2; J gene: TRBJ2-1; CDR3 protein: CASSQASGGTYNEQFF; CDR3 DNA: TGTGCCAGCAGCCAAGCTAGCGGAGGGACCTACAATGAGCAGTTCTTC
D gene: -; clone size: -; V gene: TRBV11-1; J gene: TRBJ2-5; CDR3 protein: CASSLGDETQYF; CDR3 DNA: TGTGCCAGCAGCTTAGGAGACGAGACCCAGTACTTC
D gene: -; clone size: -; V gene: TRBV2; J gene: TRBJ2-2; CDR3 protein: CASSERSRQNTGELFF; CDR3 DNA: TGTGCCAGCAGTGAACGTAGCAGACAGAACACCGGGGAGCTGTTTTTT
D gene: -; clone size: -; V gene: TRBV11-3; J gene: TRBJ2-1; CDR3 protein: CASSRTSNEQFF; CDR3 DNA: TGTGCCAGCAGCCGGACTTCTAATGAGCAGTTCTTC
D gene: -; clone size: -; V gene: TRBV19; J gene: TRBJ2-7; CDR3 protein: CASSMVQARHEQYF; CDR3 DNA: TGTGCCAGTAGTATGGTCCAGGCAAGGCACGAGCAGTACTTC
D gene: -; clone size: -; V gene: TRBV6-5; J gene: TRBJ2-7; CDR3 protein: CASIGDSYEQYF; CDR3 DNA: TGTGCCAGCATAGGAGATTCCTACGAGCAGTACTTC
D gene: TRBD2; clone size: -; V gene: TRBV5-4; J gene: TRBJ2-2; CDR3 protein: CASSLRLAVNTGELFF; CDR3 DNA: TGTGCCAGCAGCTTAAGACTAGCGGTTAACACCGGGGAGCTGTTTTTT
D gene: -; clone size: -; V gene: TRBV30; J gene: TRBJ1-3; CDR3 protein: CAWSAGGSSGNTIYF; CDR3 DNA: TGTGCCTGGAGTGCGGGGGGCAGCTCTGGAAACACCATATATTTT
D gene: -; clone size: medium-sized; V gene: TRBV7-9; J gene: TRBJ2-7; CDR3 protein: CASSPKGPYEQYF; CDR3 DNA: TGTGCCAGCAGCCCGAAGGGACCTTACGAGCAGTACTTC
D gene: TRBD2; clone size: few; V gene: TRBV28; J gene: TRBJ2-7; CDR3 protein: CATLRRLSGRYHEQYF; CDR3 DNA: TGTGCCACCCTAAGACGATTAAGCGGGAGATACCACGAGCAGTACTTC
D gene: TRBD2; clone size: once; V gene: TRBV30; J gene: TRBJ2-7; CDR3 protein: CAWSVKGLAGEYEQYF; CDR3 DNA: TGTGCCTGGAGTGTTAAGGGACTAGCGGGAGAATACGAGCAGTACTTC
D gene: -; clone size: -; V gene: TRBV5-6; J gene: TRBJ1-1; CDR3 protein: CASSSGIGTEAFF; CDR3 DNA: TGTGCCAGCAGCTCGGGGATCGGGACAGAAGCTTTCTTT
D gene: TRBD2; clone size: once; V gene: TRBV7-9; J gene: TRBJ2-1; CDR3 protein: CASSLGPGGNEQFF; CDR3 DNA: TGTGCCAGCAGTCTAGGGCCGGGGGGCAATGAGCAGTTCTTC
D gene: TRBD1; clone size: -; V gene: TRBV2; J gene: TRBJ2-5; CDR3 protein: CATKRTGGGDQETQYF; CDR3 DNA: TGTGCCACCAAAAGGACAGGGGGCGGTGATCAAGAGACCCAGTACTTC
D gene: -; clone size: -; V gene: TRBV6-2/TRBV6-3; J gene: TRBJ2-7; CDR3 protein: CASSIRGLSSYEQYF; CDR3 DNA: TGTGCCAGCAGTATCCGCGGGCTTAGCTCCTACGAGCAGTACTTC
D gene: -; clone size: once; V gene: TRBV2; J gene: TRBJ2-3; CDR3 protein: CASSEGVTADTQYF; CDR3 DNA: TGTGCCAGCAGTGAAGGGGTGACCGCAGATACGCAGTATTTT
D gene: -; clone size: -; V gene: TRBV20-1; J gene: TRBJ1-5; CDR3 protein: CSASHGRGYGNQPQHF; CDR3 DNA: TGCAGTGCTAGTCATGGGCGGGGCTACGGCAATCAGCCCCAGCATTTT
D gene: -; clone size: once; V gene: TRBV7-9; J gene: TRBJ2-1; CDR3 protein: CASSFGLGYNEQFF; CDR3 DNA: TGTGCCAGCAGCTTTGGGCTTGGCTACAATGAGCAGTTCTTC
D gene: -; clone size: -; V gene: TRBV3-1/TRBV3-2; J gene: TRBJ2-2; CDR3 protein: CASSNGDTSTGELFF; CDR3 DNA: TGTGCCAGCAGCAACGGAGACACCAGCACCGGGGAGCTGTTTTTT